The 7 T cell receptor beta chains reported below all come from one sample, sequenced in a study of shared T cell receptors in the human thymus (dated by TCRdb to about 2021). Library prep was done by the immunoSEQ multiplex PCR assay. TCRdb re-hosts the immuneACCESS table, in-frame sequences only. Its copies lack some clones; in the studies checked, an unresolved V gene accounts for under half of them, and the cause for the rest is not known. The sample records over 350,000 clones, approximately 95% of which are singletons. Roughly 0.02% of the sample belongs to the ten largest clones. Sequences were obtained from thymocytes. Every receptor here comes from a human donor.

This chain joins TRBV5-1 and TRBJ1-2; D ambiguous. The germline CDR1 and CDR2 sequences are SGHRS and YFSETQ. Trimming took off 4 bases at V and 2 bases at J, with 18 bases between the two ends. This CDR3 is built from 16 residues. The chain's CDR3 is CASSEEALGGNYGYTF. In nucleotides, the CDR3 is TGCGCCAGCAGCGAGGAGGCCCTCGGCGGAAACTATGGCTACACCTTC.

This clone was seen only once. The chain recombines TRBV7-3 with TRBJ1-2, with D possibly being TRBD1 (5 bases). Germline V gives CDR1 SGHTA, CDR2 FQGTGA. Deletions cut 4 bases from V and 4 bases from J, with 19 bases between. This CDR3 region has 16 residues. The CDR3 DNA is TGTGCCAGCAGCTCGGAATCCGGGACGGCCTTCTATGGCTACACCTTC. Translation: CASSSESGTAFYGYTF.

The chain carries TRBV25-1 and TRBJ1-2; possible D gene TRBD1, 5 bases. V lost 2 bases and J lost 2, with 9 bases in between. The CDR3 is made up of 14 amino acids. CDR1 is MGHDK, CDR2 SYGVNS, per germline. CDR3 sequence reads: CASSEPGGNYGYTF. DNA for the CDR3: TGTGCCAGCAGTGAACCTGGGGGGAACTATGGCTACACCTTC.

The chain has TRBV12-5 and TRBJ2-1, with TRBD2 as a possible D gene (6 bases). The germline gives CDR1 LGHNT, CDR2 FRNRAP. The CDR3 is 16 residues long. V was cut by 7 bases and J by 5 bases, with 21 bases left in between. The CDR3, as DNA: TGTGCTAGTGCCCTGGTAACGGGGGAGTGGGACAATGAGCAGTTCTTC. This gives the protein CASALVTGEWDNEQFF.

The V gene is TRBV18, the J gene TRBJ2-1, with TRBD1 identical over 8 bases. The CDR3 extends over 16 amino acids. Germline V gene sequence: CDR1 KGHSH, CDR2 LQKENI. The J segment lost 9 bases and the V segment lost 4 bases, leaving 14 bases of the junction unmatched. The CDR3 nucleotides are TGTGCCAGCTCACAACGGACAGGGTGGGGAATAAGTGAGCAGTTCTTC. Amino acids: CASSQRTGWGISEQFF. The whole variable domain, remainder taken from reference TRBV18 and TRBJ2-1, is NAGVMQNPRHLVRRRGQEARLRCSPMKGHSHVYWYRQLPEEGLKFMVYLQKENIIDESGMPKERFSAEFPKEGPSILRIQQVVRGDSAAYFCASSQRTGWGISEQFFGPGTRLTVL.

CDR3 sequence reads: CASSLGYAPEEQYF. CDR3 DNA sequence: TGTGCCAGCAGCTTAGGATACGCCCCGGAGGAGCAGTACTTC. The J gene is TRBJ2-7, the V gene TRBV11-1, with unresolved D. Trimming cost V 1 base and J 7 bases, with 14 bases left between them. The CDR3 has 14 amino acids. CDR1 is SGHAT and CDR2 is FQDESV in the germline V gene (reference sequence).

V and J are TRBV5-1 and TRBJ2-7; D tentatively fits TRBD1 or TRBD2 (5 bases each). The CDR3 consists of 14 residues. V was clipped by 4 bases and J by 3 bases, with 14 bases between them. Per germline, CDR1 SGHRS and CDR2 YFSETQ. The chain's CDR3 is CASSPARDHYEQYF. The DNA of the CDR3 is TGCGCCAGCAGCCCCGCCCGGGACCACTACGAGCAGTACTTC.